This T cell receptor beta chain is from a study of blood T cell repertoires in COVID-19. The overall study: Acute and convalescent COVID-19 samples came from the United States, Italy and Spain. Sources were T cells, B-cell-depleted T cells, or PBMCs; the material itself was cDNA or gDNA.

The germline V and J ends were trimmed by 10 bases and 8 bases, with 21 bases remaining between them. The germline CDR1 and CDR2 sequences are LNHDA and SQIVND (reference sequence). The length of the CDR3 is 15 residues. In the source study's methods: Using reference gene primer amplification, nucleated cell counts were estimated. Assay used: immunoSEQ multiplex PCR; TCRdb lists only in-frame clones, some missing. The DNA gave D and trimming, while V, J and clone size come from that table. The repertoire holds about 58,000 clones, with approximately 90% as singletons. Sequenced: peripheral blood. The sequence was collected from a man aged 55-75 years with acute or convalescent COVID-19. The V and J genes are TRBV19 and TRBJ1-6, with D possibly matching TRBD1 (6 bases). The CDR3 loop reads CATSQGTRGDSPLHF. CDR3 DNA: TGTGCCACCTCCCAAGGGACACGGGGGGATTCACCCCTCCACTTT. Complete variable domain (other parts from reference TRBV19 and TRBJ1-6): DGGITQSPKYLFRKEGQNVTLSCEQNLNHDAMYWYRQDPGQGLRLIYYSQIVNDFQKGDIAEGYSVSREKKESFPLTVTSAQKNPTAFYLCATSQGTRGDSPLHFGNGTRLTVT.